The present T cell receptor beta chain was sequenced within a study of cytomegalovirus exposure and HLA in healthy donors. Regarding the study as a whole: Most TCR sequences were seen very rarely across donors, but some public TCRs occurred in many. The classifier reportedly diagnosed cytomegalovirus status with high sensitivity and specificity. A few chains linked to CMV were shown in vitro to be specific for CMV antigens.

Separation from the roughly 700-subject first cohort characterized the roughly 130-subject validation cohort, to which the donors belonged. Produced via immunoSEQ multiplex PCR; TCRdb's table is partial and in-frame only. Found here are some 65,000 clones, 95% to 97% of them singletons; the top ten hold 2% to 2.5%. The germline V gene encodes CDR1 SEHNR and CDR2 FQNEAQ (reference sequence). Trimming removed 4 bases from V and 1 base from J, with 11 bases in between. The CDR3 sequence is 15 residues long. As to this clone: Its antigen is currently unknown.

The chain is built from TRBV7-9 and TRBJ2-1; D might be TRBD2 (6 bases). Input material: PBMCs. The TCR comes from a man younger than 35 in good health and CMV-seronegative. CDR3 amino acids: CASSSTRVSYNEQFF. CDR3 DNA sequence: TGTGCCAGCAGCTCGACTAGAGTTTCCTACAATGAGCAGTTCTTC.